This T cell receptor (beta chain) came from a study of cytomegalovirus exposure and HLA in healthy donors. Study observations and caveats: Common viral pathogens seemed to be connected with several of the most significant clusters, according to a later analysis. Analysis was carried out at a later point, and it linked a missense DCLRE1C variant to TCR beta V- and J-gene trimming. As a later analysis revealed, the rate of TCR association differed by HLA locus, with DRB1 most and HLA-C fewest. Most observed TCR sequences were rare, whereas some public TCRs were detected in many donors.

Looked up from germline, CDR1 is KGHSH and CDR2 is LQKENI. This CDR3 region has 14 residues. With V trimmed by 3 bases and J by 5 bases, 4 bases remained unmatched. Concerning this clone: Its target is unknown.

PCR was performed using 60 Vbeta and 13 Jbeta primers. The method was immunoSEQ multiplex PCR; TCRdb's version includes in-frame clones alone and lacks a portion of them. Of tens of thousands of clones in the sample, around 80% were seen once. This receptor was obtained from a man in his forties or fifties in good health and CMV-seronegative. The sample taken for sequencing was PBMCs. The chain recombines TRBV18 with TRBJ2-5; TRBD1 matches 9 bases. CDR3 coding DNA: TGTGCCAGCTCACCTTCGACAGGGGGGGAGACCCAGTACTTC. The encoded protein is CASSPSTGGETQYF.